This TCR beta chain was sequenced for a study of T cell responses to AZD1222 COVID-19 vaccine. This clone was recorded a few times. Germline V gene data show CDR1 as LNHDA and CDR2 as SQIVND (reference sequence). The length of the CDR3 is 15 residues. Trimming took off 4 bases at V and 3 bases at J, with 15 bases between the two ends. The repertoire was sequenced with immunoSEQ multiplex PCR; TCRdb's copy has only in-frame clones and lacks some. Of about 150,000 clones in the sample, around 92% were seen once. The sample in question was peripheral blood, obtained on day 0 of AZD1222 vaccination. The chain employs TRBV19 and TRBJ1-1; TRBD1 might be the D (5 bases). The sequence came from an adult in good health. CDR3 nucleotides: TGTGCCAGTAGTACCCGGTGGGGCGCCGACACTGAAGCTTTCTTT. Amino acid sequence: CASSTRWGADTEAFF. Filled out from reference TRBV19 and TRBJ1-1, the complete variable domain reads DGGITQSPKYLFRKEGQNVTLSCEQNLNHDAMYWYRQDPGQGLRLIYYSQIVNDFQKGDIAEGYSVSREKKESFPLTVTSAQKNPTAFYLCASSTRWGADTEAFFGQGTRLTVV.